This TCR beta chain was recovered during a study of monozygotic twins with inflammatory bowel disease. Following a re-call of the 5' RACE reads, TCRdb has one entry per CDR3 protein and lacks DNA. This sample's table reports around 370,000 distinct CDR3 sequences. In germline, CDR1 is KGHSH, CDR2 LQKENI. The CDR3 is made up of 13 amino acids. Sequencing input: blood. The chain has TRBV18 and TRBJ1-2; the TCRdb D gene call, TRBD1, has no DNA to confirm it. This clonotype was obtained from a human donor with ulcerative colitis or Crohn's disease, or a healthy co-twin of an affected twin (not recorded which). The CDR3 spells CASWIGTGYGYTF. Using reference TRBV18 and TRBJ1-2 for the parts outside the CDR3, the full variable domain is NAGVMQNPRHLVRRRGQEARLRCSPMKGHSHVYWYRQLPEEGLKFMVYLQKENIIDESGMPKERFSAEFPKEGPSILRIQQVVRGDSAAYFCASWIGTGYGYTFGSGTRLTVV.